The source of this T cell receptor (beta chain) is a study of T cell responses to AZD1222 COVID-19 vaccine. V was pared by 3 bases and J by 5 bases, with 19 bases of the junction left unmatched. Germline V gene lookup returns CDR1 LGHNA and CDR2 YSLEER. The CDR3 runs to 20 residues. This table comes from immunoSEQ multiplex PCR, and its TCRdb copy is limited to in-frame clones, with some not included. Here the sample spans 150,000 to 200,000 clones, roughly 91% being singletons. The chain joins TRBV4-3 to TRBJ2-1, with TRBD1 matching 10 bases. The sample here was peripheral blood, taken 28 days after the second AZD1222 dose. The sequence came from an adult who received the AZD1222 COVID-19 vaccine. CDR3 sequence (DNA): TGCGCCAGCAGCCAGAGCCGGGACAGGGGAACAACAAGGGGTAACAATGAGCAGTTCTTC. Translating gives CASSQSRDRGTTRGNNEQFF.